The 12 T cell receptor beta chains presented below share a single source sample, sequenced in a study of T cell clonality in common variable immunodeficiency. TCRdb's copy holds only in-frame clones and misses some; the assay was immunoSEQ multiplex PCR. This sample carries some 44,000 clones, none of them present only once. The source material was peripheral blood mononuclear cells. The receptors stem from a person between 18 and 75 years old in good health.

In the case of this clone: The missing CDR3 end, 3 residues past where the read stops, is filled in from the germline J gene. The rearrangement joins TRBV7-9 to TRBJ2-7; maybe TRBD1 (6 bases). V was pared by 3 bases and J by 6 bases, with 12 bases between. The CDR3 is 13 amino acids. The germline V gene encodes CDR1 SEHNR and CDR2 FQNEAQ (reference sequence). The CDR3 spells CASSLPGGLEQYF. The sequenced CDR3 bases are TGTGCCAGCAGCTTGCCTGGGGGCCTCGAG.

This clone came up many times. Read coverage stops 3 residues before the CDR3 terminus; the germline J gene supplies the remainder. This chain connects TRBV5-1 to TRBJ2-2, with D possibly being TRBD2 (6 bases). This CDR3 contains 15 residues. Germline V gene sequence: CDR1 SGHRS, CDR2 YFSETQ. V was pared by 0 bases and J by 6 bases, with 12 bases between. CDR3 residues: CASSLDGGVAGELFF. The sequenced CDR3 bases are TGCGCCAGCAGCTTGGATGGAGGGGTGGCCGGGGAG.

This clone occurred many times. Sequencing ends 3 residues short of the CDR3 end; the germline J gene provides the rest. The chain has TRBV6-1 and TRBJ2-7, with 7 bases that match TRBD1. The J segment lost 2 bases and the V segment lost 3 bases, leaving 7 bases of the junction unmatched. Looked up from germline, CDR1 is MNHNS and CDR2 is SASEGT. The CDR3 spans 15 residues. The CDR3 spells CASSEWTGGPYEQYF. The part of the CDR3 DNA that was read is TGTGCCAGCAGTGAGTGGACAGGCGGGCCCTACGAG.

This clone was seen many times. CDR3 sequence: CASSRGLAGSTDTQYF. Incomplete CDR3 DNA: TGTGCCAGCAGCAGAGGCCTTGCGGGGAGCACAGATACG. The chain has TRBV5-4 and TRBJ2-3; the D gene is possibly TRBD2 (6 bases). The read ends 3 residues early relative to the CDR3; the germline J gene fills the gap. The CDR3 totals 16 residues. V lost 4 bases and J 0 bases, leaving 15 bases between the germline ends. Germline V lookup: CDR1 SGHNT, CDR2 YYREEE (reference sequence).

This clone has a count of ten or more. Read coverage stops 3 residues before the CDR3 terminus; the germline J gene supplies the remainder. V and J are TRBV4-1 and TRBJ2-3, with D perhaps matching TRBD2 (5 bases). The CDR3 is 18 residues long. The ends were cut back, 4 bases at V and 1 base at J, with 21 bases in the middle. The germline V gene has CDR1 MGHRA and CDR2 YSYEKL. The CDR3 loop reads CASSRTTRGSPGTDTQYF. The covered CDR3 bases are TGCGCCAGCAGCCGAACCACTAGAGGAAGCCCAGGCACAGATACG.

In this sample, this clone turned up many times. With the read ending 3 residues before the CDR3 end, the germline J gene is used to fill in that end. The rearrangement links TRBV7-2 to TRBJ2-2, with D perhaps matching TRBD2 (5 bases). Germline V gene sequence: CDR1 SGHTA, CDR2 FQGNSA. Trimming took off 5 bases at V and 5 bases at J, with 15 bases between the two ends. The CDR3 has 15 amino acids. The CDR3 DNA, read in part, is TGTGCCAGCAGCAACGCGCCGGGCGGGACCGGGGAG. The encoded protein is CASSNAPGGTGE. The entire CDR3 reads CASSNAPGGTGELFF.

This clone has a count of ten or more. CDR3 residues: CASSPGLARETQYF. CDR3 bases read: TGCGCCAGCAGCCCCGGACTAGCTCGGGAGACC. The rearrangement joins TRBV5-1 to TRBJ2-5, with TRBD2 matching 8 bases. The CDR3 is cut off 3 residues early in the read; its end comes from the germline J gene. Per the germline V gene, CDR1 is SGHRS and CDR2 is YFSETQ. Trimming cost V 4 bases and J 5 bases; bases outside gene matches: 7. The CDR3 sequence is 14 residues long.

In its sample, this clone was seen many times. Germline and junction disagree at one end, which may indicate a read error. The read ends 3 residues shy of where the CDR3 ends; the end is completed using the germline J gene. V gene TRBV6-1 combines with J gene TRBJ1-6; D possibly corresponds to TRBD1 (6 bases). The CDR3 runs to 14 residues. CDR1 and CDR2 (germline): MNHNS, SASEGT. The part of the CDR3 DNA that was read is TGTGCTAGCAGTGAGCAGGGGTTTAATTCACCC. Translated: CASSEQGFNSP. The full CDR3 protein reads CASSEQGFNSPLHF.

This clone was counted at least ten times. CDR3 bases read: TGTGCCAGCAGCTTAATGGCTAGCGGGGGGGCCTCCACCGGGGAG. Translation: CASSLMASGGASTGE. The CDR3 as a whole reads CASSLMASGGASTGELFF. V gene TRBV7-3 combines with J gene TRBJ2-2; 12 nucleotides line up with TRBD2. Coverage ceases 3 residues before the CDR3 finishes, and the germline J gene fills in the end. The V gene end was trimmed by 1 base and the J gene end by 4 bases; junction bases not matched to a gene: 7. The germline V gene has CDR1 SGHTA and CDR2 FQGTGA. This CDR3 is 18 amino acids long.

This clone was detected many times. The CDR3 goes on 3 residues after the read ends, and that part is filled in from the germline J gene. The chain joins TRBV11-2 to TRBJ1-1; D might be TRBD1 (5 bases). Germline CDR1 is SGHAT and CDR2 is FQNNGV. The CDR3 is 14 residues long. V lost 6 bases, J lost 4 bases, and 15 bases lay in between. The CDR3 reads CASSSRGMGTEAFF. CDR3 DNA, as far as it was read: TGTGCCAGCAGTTCCCGGGGGATGGGCACTGAA.

There are many counts of this clone. The read ends 3 residues before the CDR3 terminus; that terminus is restored from the germline J gene. The chain couples TRBV4-2 to TRBJ2-1, with 10 bases fitting TRBD2. V lost 0 bases, J lost 3 bases, and 2 bases stayed unmatched. Germline CDR1 LGHNA, CDR2 YNFKEQ. The CDR3 spans 16 residues. CDR3 bases read: TGTGCCAGCAGCCAAGAGCGGACTAGCGGCTACAATGAG. Its protein is CASSQERTSGYNE. The full CDR3 protein reads CASSQERTSGYNEQFF.

This clone came up many times. The read terminates 3 residues before the CDR3 end, so the remaining end is supplied by the germline J gene. The gene calls are TRBV20-1 and TRBJ1-6; 7 bases match TRBD1. Losses at the gene ends were 6 bases for V and 6 bases for J; bases not matched to a gene: 5. The CDR3 contains 13 residues. Germline V gene sequence: CDR1 DFQATT, CDR2 SNEGSKA (reference sequence). CDR3 amino acids: CSATGTVNSPLHF. The CDR3 bases that were read are TGCAGTGCCACCGGGACAGTTAATTCACCC.